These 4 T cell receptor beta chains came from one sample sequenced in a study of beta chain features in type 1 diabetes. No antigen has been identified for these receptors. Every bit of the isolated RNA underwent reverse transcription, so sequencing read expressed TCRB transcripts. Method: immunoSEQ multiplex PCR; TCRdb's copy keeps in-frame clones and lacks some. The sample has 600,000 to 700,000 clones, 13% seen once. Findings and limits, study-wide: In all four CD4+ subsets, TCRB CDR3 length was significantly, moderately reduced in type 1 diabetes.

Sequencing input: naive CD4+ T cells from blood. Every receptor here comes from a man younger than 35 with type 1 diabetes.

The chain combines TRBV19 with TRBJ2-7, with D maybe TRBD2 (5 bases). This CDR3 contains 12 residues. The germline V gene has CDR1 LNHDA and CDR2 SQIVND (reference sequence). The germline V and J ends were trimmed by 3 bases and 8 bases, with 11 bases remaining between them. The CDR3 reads CASSIPSGKQYF. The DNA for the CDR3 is TGTGCCAGTAGTATTCCTTCGGGGAAGCAGTACTTC.

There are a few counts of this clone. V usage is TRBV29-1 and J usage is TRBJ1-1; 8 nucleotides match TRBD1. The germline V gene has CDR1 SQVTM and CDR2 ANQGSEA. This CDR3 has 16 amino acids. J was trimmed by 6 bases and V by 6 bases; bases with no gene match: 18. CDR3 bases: TGCAGCGTCCCCCCCGATAGGACAGGGATTATGCCTGAAGCTTTCTTT. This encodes CSVPPDRTGIMPEAFF. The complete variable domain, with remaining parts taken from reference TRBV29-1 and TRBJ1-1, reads SAVISQKPSRDICQRGTSLTIQCQVDSQVTMMFWYRQQPGQSLTLIATANQGSEATYESGFVIDKFPISRPNLTFSTLTVSNMSPEDSSIYLCSVPPDRTGIMPEAFFGQGTRLTVV.

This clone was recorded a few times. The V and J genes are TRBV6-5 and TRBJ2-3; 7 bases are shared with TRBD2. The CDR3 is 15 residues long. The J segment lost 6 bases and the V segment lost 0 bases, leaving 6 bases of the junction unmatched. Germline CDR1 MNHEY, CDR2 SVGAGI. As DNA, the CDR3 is TGTGCCAGCAGTTACTCCGCGACTAGCATTGATACGCAGTATTTT. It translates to CASSYSATSIDTQYF.

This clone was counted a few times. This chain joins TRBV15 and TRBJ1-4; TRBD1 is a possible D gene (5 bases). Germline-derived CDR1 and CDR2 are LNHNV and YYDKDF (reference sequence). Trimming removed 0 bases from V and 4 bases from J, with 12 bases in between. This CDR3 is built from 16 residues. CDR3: CATSRDVGGFNEKLFF. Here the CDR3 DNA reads TGTGCCACCAGCAGAGATGTCGGGGGATTTAATGAAAAACTGTTTTTT.